The 22 T cell receptor beta chains below come from one sample, sequenced in a study of CD8+ T cells in alopecia areata. Extracted RNA was reverse transcribed into cDNA, the sequencing template. The assay was immunoSEQ multiplex PCR, and TCRdb's table has in-frame clones only and misses some. The sample consists of over 150,000 clones, 50% to 75% of them appearing once. The sequenced sample was CD4+ T cells sorted from blood, obtained at week 0. The origin of the receptors is a human donor with alopecia areata.

The chain recombines TRBV6-5 with TRBJ2-6; D might be TRBD1 or TRBD2, each matching 5 bases. The V gene lost 8 bases and the J gene lost 4 bases, with 15 bases spanning the gap. From germline, CDR1 is MNHEY and CDR2 SVGAGI. The CDR3 covers 15 residues. The CDR3 nucleotides read TGTGCCAGCGGGGGTAATGGTAGAGGGGCCAACGTCCTGACTTTC. Translated: CASGGNGRGANVLTF.

The chain couples TRBV2 to TRBJ2-2; D might be TRBD1 (5 bases). Germline lookup yields CDR1 SNHLY and CDR2 FYNNEI. There are 13 residues in the CDR3. V was cut by 5 bases and J by 6 bases, with 10 bases left in between. The CDR3 reads CASSQQGAGELFF. In DNA, the CDR3 is TGTGCCAGCAGTCAGCAGGGTGCCGGGGAGCTGTTTTTT.

This clone has just a few counts. The V gene is TRBV10-3, the J gene TRBJ2-7, with TRBD2 matching 7 bases. This CDR3 has 14 amino acids. The germline V gene has CDR1 ENHRY and CDR2 SYGVKD. The trim removed 2 bases at V and 5 bases at J, leaving 6 bases unmatched. CDR3 loop: CAISERAGDHEQYF. DNA of the CDR3: TGTGCCATCAGTGAGCGGGCGGGGGATCACGAGCAGTACTTC.

This rearrangement joins TRBV4-1 to TRBJ1-2, with D possibly matching TRBD1 (5 bases). Between the trimmed V and J ends, which lost 2 bases and 4 bases, there was a span of 8 bases. Germline V CDR1 and CDR2: MGHRA, YSYEKL. This CDR3 has 13 amino acids. The CDR3, as DNA: TGCGCCAGCAGCCAAAATGGGGGCTATGGCTACACCTTC. Its protein is CASSQNGGYGYTF.

This clone was detected a few times. The rearrangement links TRBV7-9 to TRBJ2-4; D is uncertain. V lost 3 bases and J 6 bases, leaving 9 bases between the germline ends. This CDR3 spans 13 amino acids. Looked up from germline, CDR1 is SEHNR and CDR2 is FQNEAQ (reference sequence). The CDR3, as DNA: TGTGCCAGCAGCTTTTATCCCTTAAACATTCAGTACTTC. It translates to CASSFYPLNIQYF.

This chain joins TRBV30 and TRBJ2-5; D ambiguous. V was clipped by 5 bases and J by 4 bases, with 8 bases between them. The CDR3 extends over 11 amino acids. CDR1 and CDR2 (germline): GTSNPN, SVGIG (reference sequence). The CDR3 reads CAWEVRETQYF. The CDR3 DNA reads TGTGCCTGGGAGGTCCGAGAGACCCAGTACTTC.

The chain joins TRBV10-2 to TRBJ2-7, with D unclear. V was trimmed by 3 bases and J by 2 bases, leaving 11 bases between them. Germline CDR1 WSHSY, CDR2 SAAADI. The CDR3 consists of 14 residues. CDR3 sequence reads: CASSESPGAYEQYF. CDR3 sequence (DNA): TGCGCCAGCAGTGAAAGTCCCGGAGCCTACGAGCAGTACTTC.

This clone was picked up a small number of times. This chain joins TRBV5-6 and TRBJ2-1; maybe TRBD1 (5 bases). V gave up 7 bases and J gave up 7 bases, with 18 bases separating them. The CDR3 sequence is 14 residues long. Germline loops: CDR1 SGHDT, CDR2 YYEEEE. CDR3 in amino acids: CASRTEGARNEQFF. In DNA form, the CDR3 reads TGTGCCAGCCGGACGGAAGGGGCCAGGAATGAGCAGTTCTTC.

J is TRBJ2-5 and V is TRBV5-1; 13 bases align to TRBD2. V shed 4 bases, J shed 4 bases, and the junction held 16 bases outside the gene matches. Germline lookup yields CDR1 SGHRS and CDR2 YFSETQ. This CDR3 has 19 residues. In DNA form, the CDR3 reads TGCGCCAGCAGCCTACTAACGACTAGCGGGGGGAACGGTGGAGAGACCCAGTACTTC. Its protein is CASSLLTTSGGNGGETQYF.

This chain links TRBV4-1 with TRBJ2-5; the D gene could be TRBD1 or TRBD2 (5 bases each). With 3 bases removed from V and 5 bases from J, the gap between germline ends came to 16 bases. Germline V gene lookup returns CDR1 MGHRA and CDR2 YSYEKL. The CDR3 consists of 15 residues. As DNA, the CDR3 is TGCGCCAGCAGCCAGGGGCGGGCGAAGACGGAGACCCAGTACTTC. Translating it yields CASSQGRAKTETQYF.

The rearrangement links TRBV10-3 to TRBJ2-5; 7 bases map to TRBD1. In germline, CDR1 is ENHRY, CDR2 SYGVKD. This CDR3 has 16 amino acids. Trimming cost V 0 bases and J 3 bases; bases outside gene matches: 7. DNA for the CDR3: TGTGCCATCAGTGAGTCATCTCGGGACAGAAAAGAGACCCAGTACTTC. It codes for CAISESSRDRKETQYF.

The chain's CDR3 is CASTYTNSNQPQHF. The CDR3 nucleotides read TGTGCCAGCACGTACACTAATAGCAATCAGCCCCAGCATTTT. The rearrangement uses TRBV2 and TRBJ1-5, with D hard to call. The CDR3 consists of 14 residues. V lost 7 bases and J 0 bases, leaving 10 bases between the germline ends. CDR1 and CDR2 (germline): SNHLY, FYNNEI.

V usage is TRBV5-1 and J usage is TRBJ2-7; a weak D match, TRBD1 (7 bases). V lost 4 bases, J lost 6 bases, and 17 bases lay in between. The CDR3 runs 14 residues. Germline lookup yields CDR1 SGHRS and CDR2 YFSETQ. Here the CDR3 DNA reads TGCGCCAGCAGCAGAACAGGGGAGGTATCCGAGCAGTACTTC. Its translation is CASSRTGEVSEQYF.

The chain recombines TRBV4-1 with TRBJ2-7, with a possible D match to TRBD2 (6 bases). Germline V gene data show CDR1 as MGHRA and CDR2 as YSYEKL. The CDR3 has 19 amino acids. With 0 bases removed from V and 6 bases from J, the gap between germline ends came to 27 bases. The CDR3 bases are TGCGCCAGCAGCCAAGAACTGGCCAGCACCTCGGGACTCCCCTCCGAGCAGTACTTC. Encoded protein: CASSQELASTSGLPSEQYF.

This clone has a handful of counts. The V gene is TRBV30, the J gene TRBJ1-6, with unresolved D. The CDR3 runs 12 residues. V was pared by 4 bases and J by 7 bases, with 8 bases between. CDR1 is GTSNPN and CDR2 is SVGIG in the germline V gene (reference sequence). The CDR3 coding sequence is TGTGCCTGGAATGCCTGGAATTCACCCCTCCACTTT. This sequence encodes CAWNAWNSPLHF.

The gene calls are TRBV29-1 and TRBJ2-3; D may be TRBD1 (5 bases). CDR3 length: 13 residues. Germline assignment: CDR1 SQVTM and CDR2 ANQGSEA. Between the trimmed V and J ends, which lost 6 bases and 2 bases, there was a span of 12 bases. This chain's CDR3 is CSVKGQYTDTQYF. The CDR3 nucleotides are TGCAGCGTCAAGGGGCAATACACAGATACGCAGTATTTT.

This clone was recorded a few times. The chain employs TRBV7-3 and TRBJ2-5; D tentatively reads TRBD1 or TRBD2 (5 bases each). From germline, CDR1 is SGHTA and CDR2 FQGTGA. CDR3 length equals 15 residues. Deletions cut 1 base from V and 5 bases from J, with 14 bases between. CDR3 amino acids: CASSLRAGSGETQYF. In nucleotides, the CDR3 is TGTGCCAGCAGCTTAAGGGCAGGGAGTGGGGAGACCCAGTACTTC.

This clone has only a few counts. The chain joins TRBV7-2 to TRBJ2-3, with 9 bases lining up with TRBD2. The length of the CDR3 is 16 residues. Per the germline V gene, CDR1 is SGHTA and CDR2 is FQGNSA. With 8 bases clipped from V and 6 bases from J, the junction kept 15 bases outside the gene matches. CDR3 in amino acids: CASLRIAGGSFDTQYF. The CDR3 coding sequence is TGTGCCAGCCTACGCATCGCGGGGGGGAGCTTTGATACGCAGTATTTT.

This clone has more than one count but fewer than ten. The chain joins TRBV9 to TRBJ2-5; 8 bases line up with TRBD1. V trimming: 3 bases; J trimming: 0 bases; junction bases outside the gene matches: 4. The germline V gene encodes CDR1 SGDLS and CDR2 YYNGEE. The CDR3 is made up of 15 amino acids. CDR3 in amino acids: CASSAHRGNQETQYF. The CDR3 DNA reads as TGTGCCAGCAGCGCCCACAGGGGGAACCAAGAGACCCAGTACTTC.

The chain couples TRBV29-1 to TRBJ2-7; 7 bases match TRBD1. This CDR3 has 12 residues. Germline V gene lookup returns CDR1 SQVTM and CDR2 ANQGSEA. With 6 bases clipped from V and 5 bases from J, the junction kept 7 bases outside the gene matches. CDR3: CSVLQTGNEQYF. The CDR3 nucleotides read TGCAGCGTGCTTCAGACAGGGAACGAGCAGTACTTC.

The V gene is TRBV29-1, the J gene TRBJ1-3, with a possible D match to TRBD1 (5 bases). CDR1 SQVTM and CDR2 ANQGSEA come from the germline V gene. The CDR3 totals 16 residues. The V end was cut by 5 bases, the J end by 5 bases, with 22 bases between. The CDR3 DNA sequence: TGCAGCGTTCAAACCCAACCCCGAGGGGACCGAAACACCATATATTTT. It yields the protein CSVQTQPRGDRNTIYF. Together with reference TRBV29-1 and TRBJ1-3, the CDR3 gives the full variable domain: SAVISQKPSRDICQRGTSLTIQCQVDSQVTMMFWYRQQPGQSLTLIATANQGSEATYESGFVIDKFPISRPNLTFSTLTVSNMSPEDSSIYLCSVQTQPRGDRNTIYFGEGSWLTVV.

This clone was recorded only once. The chain has TRBV29-1 and TRBJ2-3; no clear D gene. From germline, CDR1 is SQVTM and CDR2 ANQGSEA. V was pared by 3 bases and J by 1 base, with 8 bases between. The CDR3 sequence is 13 residues long. CDR3 in amino acids: CSVEWQGTDTQYF. CDR3 DNA: TGCAGCGTTGAGTGGCAGGGCACAGATACGCAGTATTTT.